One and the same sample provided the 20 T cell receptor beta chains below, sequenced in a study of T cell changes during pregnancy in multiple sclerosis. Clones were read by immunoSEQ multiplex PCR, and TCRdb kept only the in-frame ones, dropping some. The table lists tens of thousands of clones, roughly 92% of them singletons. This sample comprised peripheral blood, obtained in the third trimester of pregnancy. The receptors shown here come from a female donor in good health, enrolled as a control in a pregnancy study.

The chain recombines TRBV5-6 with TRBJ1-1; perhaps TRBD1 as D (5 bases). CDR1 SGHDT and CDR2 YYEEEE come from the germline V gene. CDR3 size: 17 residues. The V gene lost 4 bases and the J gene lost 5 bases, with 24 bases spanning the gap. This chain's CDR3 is CASSGSGTETLRTEAFF. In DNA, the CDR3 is TGTGCCAGCAGCGGGTCCGGGACTGAAACTTTACGAACTGAAGCTTTCTTT. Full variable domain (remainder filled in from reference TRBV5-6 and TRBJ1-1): DAGVTQSPTHLIKTRGQQVTLRCSPKSGHDTVSWYQQALGQGPQFIFQYYEEEERQRGNFPDRFSGHQFPNYSSELNVNALLLGDSALYLCASSGSGTETLRTEAFFGQGTRLTVV.

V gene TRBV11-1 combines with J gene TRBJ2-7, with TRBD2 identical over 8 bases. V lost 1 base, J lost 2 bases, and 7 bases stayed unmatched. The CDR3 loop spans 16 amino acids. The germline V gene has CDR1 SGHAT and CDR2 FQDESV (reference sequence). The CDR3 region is CASSLVRGSGAYEQYF. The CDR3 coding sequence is TGTGCCAGCAGCTTAGTTCGGGGTAGCGGGGCCTACGAGCAGTACTTC.

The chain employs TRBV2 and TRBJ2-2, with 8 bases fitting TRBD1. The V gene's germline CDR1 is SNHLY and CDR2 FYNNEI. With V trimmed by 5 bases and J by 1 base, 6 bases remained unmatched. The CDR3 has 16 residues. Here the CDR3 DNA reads TGTGCCAGCAGTCCGAGCAGGGGGCGGAACACCGGGGAGCTGTTTTTT. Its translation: CASSPSRGRNTGELFF.

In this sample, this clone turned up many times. The DNA of the CDR3 is TGTGCCAGCAGCTTAAGTCAGGGGACTGAAGCTTTCTTT. It yields the protein CASSLSQGTEAFF. The V call is TRBV11-2, the J call TRBJ1-1; D may be TRBD1 (6 bases). The CDR3 is made up of 13 amino acids. Germline V gives CDR1 SGHAT, CDR2 FQNNGV. V was shortened by 2 bases and J by 5 bases, with 9 bases between the two germline ends.

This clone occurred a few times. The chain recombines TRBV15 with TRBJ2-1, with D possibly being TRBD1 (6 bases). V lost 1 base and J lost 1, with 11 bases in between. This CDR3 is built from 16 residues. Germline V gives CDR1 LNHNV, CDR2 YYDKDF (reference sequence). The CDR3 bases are TGTGCCACCAGCAGAGCGGGACACCCATCCTACAATGAGCAGTTCTTC. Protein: CATSRAGHPSYNEQFF.

The CDR3 sequence is CANRDNSYEQYF. The CDR3, as DNA: TGTGCCAACCGGGACAACTCCTACGAGCAGTACTTC. The V and J genes are TRBV2 and TRBJ2-7; D perhaps matches TRBD1 (6 bases). Per the germline V gene, CDR1 is SNHLY and CDR2 is FYNNEI. CDR3 length: 12 residues. Trimming left V 10 bases short and J 0 bases short, with 10 bases between.

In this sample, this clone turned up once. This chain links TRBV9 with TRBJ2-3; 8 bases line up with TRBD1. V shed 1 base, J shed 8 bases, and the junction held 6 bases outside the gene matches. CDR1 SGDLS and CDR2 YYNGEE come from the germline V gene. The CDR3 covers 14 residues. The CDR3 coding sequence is TGTGCCAGCAGCGTACAGGGGGCTCCAGCTACGCAGTATTTT. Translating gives CASSVQGAPATQYF.

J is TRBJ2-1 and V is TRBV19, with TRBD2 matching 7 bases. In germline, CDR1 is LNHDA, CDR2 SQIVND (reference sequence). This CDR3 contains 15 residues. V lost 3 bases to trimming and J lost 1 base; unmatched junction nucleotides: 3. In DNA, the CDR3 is TGTGCCAGTAGTATGGTGCGGGAGTCCTACAATGAGCAGTTCTTC. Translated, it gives CASSMVRESYNEQFF.

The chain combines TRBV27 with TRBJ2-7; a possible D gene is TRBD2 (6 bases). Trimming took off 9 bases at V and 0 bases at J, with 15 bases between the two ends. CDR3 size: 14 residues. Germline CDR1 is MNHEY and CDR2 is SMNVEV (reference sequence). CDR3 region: CASHPTSPSYEQYF. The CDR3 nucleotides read TGTGCCAGTCATCCCACTAGCCCCTCCTACGAGCAGTACTTC.

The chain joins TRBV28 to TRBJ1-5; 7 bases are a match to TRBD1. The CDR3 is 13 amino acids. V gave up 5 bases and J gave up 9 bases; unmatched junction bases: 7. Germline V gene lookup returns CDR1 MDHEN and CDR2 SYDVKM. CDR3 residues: CASSPGGPAPQHF. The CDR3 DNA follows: TGTGCCAGCAGTCCAGGGGGTCCCGCGCCCCAGCATTTT.

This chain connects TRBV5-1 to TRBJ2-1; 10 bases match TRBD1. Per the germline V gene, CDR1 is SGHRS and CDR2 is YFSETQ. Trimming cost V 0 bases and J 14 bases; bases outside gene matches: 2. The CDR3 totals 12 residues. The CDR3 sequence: CASSLAGQGEFF. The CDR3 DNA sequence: TGCGCCAGCAGCTTGGCCGGACAGGGGGAGTTCTTC.

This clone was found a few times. For the CDR3, the DNA is TGTGCCAGCAGTTCGATCCAGGGTGGCTACACCTTC. The encoded protein is CASSSIQGGYTF. The chain combines TRBV2 with TRBJ1-2, with a weak D call TRBD1 (5 bases). CDR3 length equals 12 residues. The V gene's germline CDR1 is SNHLY and CDR2 FYNNEI. The V end was cut by 5 bases, the J end by 7 bases, with 11 bases between.

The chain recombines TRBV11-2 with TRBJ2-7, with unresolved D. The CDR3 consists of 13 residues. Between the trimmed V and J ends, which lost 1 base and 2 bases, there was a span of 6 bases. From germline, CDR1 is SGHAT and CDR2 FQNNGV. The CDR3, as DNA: TGTGCCAGCAGCTTAGGACAAACCTACGAGCAGTACTTC. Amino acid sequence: CASSLGQTYEQYF.

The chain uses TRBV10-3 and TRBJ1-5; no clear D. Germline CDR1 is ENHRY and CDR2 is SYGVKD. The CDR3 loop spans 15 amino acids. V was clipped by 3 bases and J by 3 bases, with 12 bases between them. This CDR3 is CAISEQGGPNQPQHF. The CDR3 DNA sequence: TGTGCCATCAGTGAACAAGGAGGCCCCAATCAGCCCCAGCATTTT.

In DNA, the CDR3 is TGTGCCACCAGCAGAGATACGGGACAGCAAGAGACCCAGTACTTC. Its protein product is CATSRDTGQQETQYF. The V and J genes are TRBV15 and TRBJ2-5, with 7 bases that match TRBD1. The germline V gene encodes CDR1 LNHNV and CDR2 YYDKDF (reference sequence). The CDR3 consists of 15 residues. J lost 2 bases, V lost 0 bases, and 3 bases had no gene match.

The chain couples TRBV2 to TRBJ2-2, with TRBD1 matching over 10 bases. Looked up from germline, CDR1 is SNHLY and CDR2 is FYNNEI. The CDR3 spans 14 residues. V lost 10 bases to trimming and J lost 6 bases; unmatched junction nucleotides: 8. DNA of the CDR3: TGTGCCACCAGGACAGGGGGAACCCCCGGGGAGCTGTTTTTT. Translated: CATRTGGTPGELFF.

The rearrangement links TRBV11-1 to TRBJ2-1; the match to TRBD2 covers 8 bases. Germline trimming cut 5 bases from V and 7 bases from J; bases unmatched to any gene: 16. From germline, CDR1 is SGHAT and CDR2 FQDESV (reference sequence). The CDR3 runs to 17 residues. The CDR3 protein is CASSPNSLAGPSNEQFF. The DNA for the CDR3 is TGTGCCAGCAGCCCAAACTCCTTAGCGGGGCCATCGAATGAGCAGTTCTTC.

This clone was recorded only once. CDR3 bases: TGTGCCAGCAGCTTACAGGGGGTATTGGCCTATGGCTACACCTTC. This sequence encodes CASSLQGVLAYGYTF. The rearrangement links TRBV7-9 to TRBJ1-2; 7 bases are shared with TRBD1. Trimming at V came to 2 bases and at J to 4 bases, leaving 7 bases not matched to a gene. Germline V gene data show CDR1 as SEHNR and CDR2 as FQNEAQ (reference sequence). The CDR3 contains 15 residues.

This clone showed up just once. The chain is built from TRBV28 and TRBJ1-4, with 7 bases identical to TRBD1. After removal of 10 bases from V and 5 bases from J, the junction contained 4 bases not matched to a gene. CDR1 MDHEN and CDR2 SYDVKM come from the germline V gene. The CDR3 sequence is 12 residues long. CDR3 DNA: TGTGCCACAGGGGGGATGAATGAAAAACTGTTTTTT. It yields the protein CATGGMNEKLFF.

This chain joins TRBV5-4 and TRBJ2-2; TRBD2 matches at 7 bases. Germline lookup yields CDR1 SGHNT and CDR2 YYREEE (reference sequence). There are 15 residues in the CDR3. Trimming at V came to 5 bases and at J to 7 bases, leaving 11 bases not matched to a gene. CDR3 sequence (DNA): TGTGCCAGCAGATTTGAGGGAGGGAGTGGCGGGGAGCTGTTTTTT. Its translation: CASRFEGGSGGELFF.